This T cell receptor beta chain was captured in a study of response to subunit inactivated influenza vaccine. Trimming cost V 7 bases and J 5 bases; bases outside gene matches: 4. This CDR3 is built from 13 residues. In germline, CDR1 is MDHEN, CDR2 SYDVKM. This clonotype was counted between two and nine times. Its antigen is not known. Whole-study results and caveats: A suggestion made by the authors is that each seasonal influenza vaccination recruits few new T cells.

In TCRdb, the RT-PCR reads were re-called with MiXCR into one record per CDR3 protein. The sample has roughly 760,000 distinct CDR3 sequences, less than 25% seen once. This clonotype was obtained from a man aged 45-65 years who received an inactivated influenza vaccine. Sequencing used PBMCs from blood, obtained 5 days after vaccination. The chain employs TRBV28 and TRBJ2-1, with TRBD1 matching over 8 bases. The CDR3 DNA is TGTGCCAGCAAGGGACAGGTTGACAATGAGCAGTTCTTC. The encoded protein is CASKGQVDNEQFF.